This T cell receptor (beta chain) is drawn from a study of OX40 agonist ivuxolimab in advanced cancers. Overall study context: The diagnoses of dose-escalation patients were hepatocellular carcinoma, melanoma, renal cell or head and neck cancer. It was permissible to have had prior anti-PD-1, anti-PD-L1 or anti-CTLA-4 therapy, and about 40% had some. Three patients showed partial responses: one hepatocellular carcinoma and two cutaneous melanoma cases.

Autoimmune disease history or systemic immunosuppression led to patients being barred. The CDR3 length is 14 residues. V dropped 2 bases and J dropped 6 bases, with 15 bases sitting between them. From germline, CDR1 is SGDLS and CDR2 YYNGEE. Some clones are missing from TCRdb's copy, which holds only in-frame ones; the method was immunoSEQ multiplex PCR. The sample lists more than 10,000 clones, approximately 86% occurring once. Sequenced material: CD4+ or CD8+ T cells sorted from blood, taken in a trial of the OX40 agonist ivuxolimab. The receptor's source is an adult with an advanced solid tumor such as melanoma, head and neck, liver or kidney cancer. The chain joins TRBV9 to TRBJ2-7; D unresolved. The CDR3 DNA sequence: TGTGCCAGCAGCGTCGAAGGGTGGCAAAGCGAGCAGTACTTC. Protein: CASSVEGWQSEQYF.